These 22 T cell receptor beta chains share one sample of origin, sequenced in a study of blood T cell repertoires in COVID-19. Using immunoSEQ multiplex PCR, the repertoire was profiled, and TCRdb retains in-frame clones only, with some absent. Among fewer than 200,000 clones listed, 81% were seen once. The sequenced sample consisted of PBMCs or T cells enriched from blood (not recorded which). Receptors were obtained from a woman in her forties with acute COVID-19.

The chain carries TRBV30 and TRBJ1-2; TRBD1 is a possible D gene (6 bases). V lost 1 base to trimming and J lost 5 bases, with 20 bases between them. Germline V lookup: CDR1 GTSNPN, CDR2 SVGIG (reference sequence). The CDR3 covers 16 residues. The CDR3 is CAWSGGLRDMDYGYTF. DNA of the CDR3: TGTGCCTGGAGTGGGGGGCTCCGAGACATGGATTATGGCTACACCTTC.

In this sample, this clone turned up once. The chain combines TRBV7-8 with TRBJ2-1, with TRBD2 identical over 7 bases. This CDR3 region has 16 residues. V was pared by 1 base and J by 5 bases, with 8 bases of the junction left unmatched. From germline, CDR1 is SGHVS and CDR2 FQNEAQ. The CDR3 coding sequence is TGTGCCAGCAGCTTAGTCCGGACTAGGCTAAACAATGAGCAGTTCTTC. It is translated as CASSLVRTRLNNEQFF.

The chain couples TRBV27 to TRBJ2-1; D is possibly TRBD2 (6 bases). With 6 bases removed from V and 0 bases from J, the gap between germline ends came to 9 bases. Germline lookup yields CDR1 MNHEY and CDR2 SMNVEV (reference sequence). The CDR3 covers 14 residues. The chain's CDR3 is CASRWTTSYNEQFF. CDR3 nucleotide sequence: TGTGCCAGCAGATGGACTACCTCCTACAATGAGCAGTTCTTC.

The rearrangement joins TRBV5-4 to TRBJ1-2; tentative D call: TRBD1 (5 bases). Germline assignment: CDR1 SGHNT and CDR2 YYREEE (reference sequence). This CDR3 has 14 residues. V was shortened by 1 base and J by 2 bases, with 9 bases between the two germline ends. The CDR3 nucleotides read TGTGCCAGCAGCTTGCTACAGGCCAACTATGGCTACACCTTC. It yields the protein CASSLLQANYGYTF.

The chain has TRBV7-3 and TRBJ1-1, with a weak D call TRBD1 (6 bases). This CDR3 is 14 amino acids long. V shed 4 bases and J shed 8 bases, with 17 bases lying between them. CDR1 and CDR2 (germline): SGHTA, FQGTGA. The CDR3 reads CASSSLGVDSEAFF. CDR3 nucleotide sequence: TGTGCCAGCAGCTCACTAGGGGTGGACAGCGAAGCTTTCTTT.

The chain recombines TRBV2 with TRBJ2-7, with D maybe TRBD1 (6 bases). The germline V and J ends were trimmed by 6 bases and 6 bases, with 12 bases remaining between them. CDR1 and CDR2 from the germline V gene are SNHLY and FYNNEI. The CDR3 is made up of 12 amino acids. The CDR3: CASSEYRVEQYF. CDR3 sequence (DNA): TGTGCCAGCAGCGAATACAGGGTCGAGCAGTACTTC. The variable domain in full, with the rest retrieved from reference TRBV2 and TRBJ2-7, is EPEVTQTPSHQVTQMGQEVILRCVPISNHLYFYWYRQILGQKVEFLVSFYNNEISEKSEIFDDQFSVERPDGSNFTLKIRSTKLEDSAMYFCASSEYRVEQYFGPGTRLTVT.

The sample holds one count of this clone. The gene calls are TRBV6-6 and TRBJ1-1; D not certain. The CDR3 is 15 residues long. Germline V gene lookup returns CDR1 MNHNY and CDR2 SVGAGI (reference sequence). Trimming took off 0 bases at V and 0 bases at J, with 8 bases between the two ends. The CDR3 reads CASSYSEGMNTEAFF. In DNA, the CDR3 is TGTGCCAGCAGTTACTCGGAGGGTATGAACACTGAAGCTTTCTTT.

The V gene is TRBV5-1, the J gene TRBJ2-4, with 7 bases lining up with TRBD1. CDR1 and CDR2 (germline): SGHRS, YFSETQ. This CDR3 has 16 residues. The V segment lost 0 bases and the J segment 3 bases; nucleotides outside the gene matches: 6. The CDR3, as DNA: TGCGCCAGCAGCTTGGAAACAGGGGTGGGCAAAAACATTCAGTACTTC. Amino acids: CASSLETGVGKNIQYF. The full variable domain, in which reference TRBV5-1 and TRBJ2-4 provide the parts outside the CDR3, is KAGVTQTPRYLIKTRGQQVTLSCSPISGHRSVSWYQQTPGQGLQFLFEYFSETQRNKGNFPGRFSGRQFSNSRSEMNVSTLELGDSALYLCASSLETGVGKNIQYFGAGTRLSVL.

The gene calls are TRBV15 and TRBJ1-3; D unresolved. This CDR3 comprises 15 residues. The germline gives CDR1 LNHNV, CDR2 YYDKDF (reference sequence). The V end lost 0 bases, the J end lost 4 bases, and 10 bases lay between the germline ends. The CDR3 sequence is CATSRDPGGGNTIYF. The DNA for the CDR3 is TGTGCCACCAGCAGAGATCCGGGTGGCGGAAACACCATATATTTT.

This chain uses TRBV12-3 or TRBV12-4 with TRBJ2-2, with D unresolved. This CDR3 region has 13 residues. Between the trimmed V and J ends, which lost 5 bases and 2 bases, there was a span of 6 bases. The CDR3 sequence is CASSQINTGELFF. The CDR3 DNA follows: TGTGCCAGCAGTCAGATCAACACCGGGGAGCTGTTTTTT.

This chain joins TRBV5-6 and TRBJ2-7, with 10 bases lining up with TRBD1. Germline V gene data show CDR1 as SGHDT and CDR2 as YYEEEE. With V trimmed by 3 bases and J by 2 bases, 8 bases remained unmatched. This CDR3 is 16 amino acids long. The CDR3 spells CASSWYRTGGTYEQYF. The CDR3 DNA is TGTGCCAGCAGCTGGTACCGGACAGGGGGGACCTACGAGCAGTACTTC.

V and J are TRBV7-9 and TRBJ1-3; 8 bases fit TRBD1. The CDR3 loop spans 17 amino acids. V was clipped by 0 bases and J by 0 bases; unmatched bases: 4. The germline gives CDR1 SEHNR, CDR2 FQNEAQ (reference sequence). This CDR3 is CASSLAVRGPSGNTIYF. The CDR3 DNA reads as TGTGCCAGCAGCTTAGCGGTCAGGGGGCCCTCTGGAAACACCATATATTTT. The full variable domain, in which reference TRBV7-9 and TRBJ1-3 provide the parts outside the CDR3, is DTGVSQNPRHKITKRGQNVTFRCDPISEHNRLYWYRQTLGQGPEFLTYFQNEAQLEKSRLLSDRFSAERPKGSFSTLEIQRTEQGDSAMYLCASSLAVRGPSGNTIYFGEGSWLTVV.

This clone came up a few times. The chain recombines TRBV30 with TRBJ1-4; tentative D call: TRBD1 (6 bases). Germline V lookup: CDR1 GTSNPN, CDR2 SVGIG (reference sequence). V lost 3 bases and J lost 10, with 12 bases in between. This CDR3 contains 12 residues. CDR3 DNA: TGTGCCTGGAGCTTGGACAGCAGAAAACTGTTTTTT. Encoded protein: CAWSLDSRKLFF.

Comments on this clone: Relative to the germline gene, one junction end is altered; a read error may explain this. The genes are TRBV2 and TRBJ1-5; 11 bases agree with TRBD1. In germline, CDR1 is SNHLY, CDR2 FYNNEI. This CDR3 has 14 residues. For the CDR3, the DNA is TGTGCCAGCAGTGGGACAGGGGGCAATCAGCTCCAGCATTTT. Amino acids: CASSGTGGNQLQHF.

The chain is built from TRBV12-5 and TRBJ1-2, with TRBD1 matching 9 bases. Per the germline V gene, CDR1 is LGHNT and CDR2 is FRNRAP. V lost 5 bases to trimming and J lost 7 bases; unmatched junction nucleotides: 5. This CDR3 is built from 13 residues. As DNA, the CDR3 is TGTGCTAGTGGTCCTGGGACAGGGAGTGGCTACACCTTC. Protein: CASGPGTGSGYTF.

Turning to this clone: At the DNA level, this CDR3 is encoded by other sequences in the same sample as well. The V and J genes are TRBV18 and TRBJ1-1; TRBD1 matches 8 bases. This CDR3 region has 14 residues. In germline, CDR1 is KGHSH, CDR2 LQKENI. J gave up 3 bases and V 3 bases, and 3 bases lay outside the gene matches. This CDR3 reads CASSPGRGHTEAFF. The CDR3 DNA reads TGTGCCAGCTCACCGGGCAGGGGGCACACTGAAGCTTTCTTT.

The chain employs TRBV4-1 and TRBJ2-1; TRBD2 aligns across 14 bases. CDR3 length: 16 amino acids. Germline CDR1 reads MGHRA; CDR2 reads YSYEKL. Trimming at V came to 2 bases and at J to 6 bases, leaving 3 bases not matched to a gene. CDR3 DNA sequence: TGCGCCAGCAGCCAACCGGGACTAGCGGGAGTCAATGAGCAGTTCTTC. Encoded protein: CASSQPGLAGVNEQFF.

The chain couples TRBV5-1 to TRBJ2-1; TRBD2 matches 10 bases. V dropped 1 base and J dropped 8; count of bases not matched to a gene: 18. The CDR3 sequence is 19 residues long. Germline V CDR1 and CDR2: SGHRS, YFSETQ. The CDR3 reads CASSLSRSGRALGVDEQFF. CDR3 in DNA: TGCGCCAGCAGCTTGTCACGAAGCGGGAGGGCCCTGGGGGTCGATGAGCAGTTCTTC.

This chain joins TRBV19 and TRBJ1-5; the D is unclear. CDR1 LNHDA and CDR2 SQIVND come from the germline V gene (reference sequence). The CDR3 consists of 18 residues. Trimming cost V 0 bases and J 4 bases, with 19 bases left between them. As DNA, the CDR3 is TGTGCCAGTAGTATAGAAGAGGGCGGCAGATCTTGGAATCAGCCCCAGCATTTT. Encoded protein: CASSIEEGGRSWNQPQHF. Drawing the rest from reference TRBV19 and TRBJ1-5, the complete variable domain is DGGITQSPKYLFRKEGQNVTLSCEQNLNHDAMYWYRQDPGQGLRLIYYSQIVNDFQKGDIAEGYSVSREKKESFPLTVTSAQKNPTAFYLCASSIEEGGRSWNQPQHFGDGTRLSIL.

The chain employs TRBV6-5 and TRBJ2-2; D gene uncertain. The CDR3 consists of 13 residues. Per germline, CDR1 MNHEY and CDR2 SVGAGI. Deletions cut 5 bases from V and 6 bases from J, with 10 bases between. The CDR3 spells CASSTRVPGELFF. CDR3 nucleotides: TGTGCCAGCAGTACGCGAGTTCCCGGGGAGCTGTTTTTT.

The chain combines TRBV11-3 with TRBJ2-3, with 7 bases identical to TRBD2. This CDR3 spans 15 amino acids. V lost 1 base to trimming and J lost 3 bases; unmatched junction nucleotides: 4. The germline CDR1 and CDR2 sequences are SGHNT and YENEEA. The CDR3 DNA follows: TGTGCCAGCAGCTTAGGCGGGAGAGGGACAGATACGCAGTATTTT. Translated, it gives CASSLGGRGTDTQYF.

Note on this clone: The junction does not match germline at one end; this may be a read error. The rearrangement joins TRBV19 to TRBJ2-3; TRBD2 might be the D (6 bases). The CDR3 is 15 amino acids. Germline-derived CDR1 and CDR2 are LNHDA and SQIVND (reference sequence). The CDR3 region is CASSLERVDTDTQYF. Written as DNA, the CDR3 is TGTGCCAGTAGTCTAGAGCGGGTTGACACAGATACGCAGTATTTT.